This T cell receptor (beta chain) was obtained from a study of neurological immune-mediated disorders (dated by TCRdb to between 2017 and 2020). About the full investigation: Of the 35 or so multiple sclerosis patients, approximately 31 had relapsing-remitting MS and 3 had secondary progressive MS. The roughly 100 TCR-beta libraries covered PBMC samples along with longitudinal samples, technical triplicates, and paired sorted CD4+ and CD8+ T-cell subsets. The study compared peripheral blood TCR-beta repertoires of HTLV-I-associated myelopathy (HAM/TSP) patients, multiple sclerosis patients and healthy controls using UMI-based sequencing. The cohort was made up of 68 subjects, consisting of about 14 HAM/TSP patients, some 34 multiple sclerosis patients and about 20 healthy controls.

What the work shows at the level of the full study, not this receptor alone: In a phylogenetic analysis, the repertoires of 18 out of 34 MS patients fell into a single cluster of related CDR3 sequences, pointing to a possible signature at the repertoire level. No association of the MS cluster with clinical or MRI features was observed, and the need for larger cohorts was stated by the authors. The highest TCR clonal expansion was observed in HAM/TSP patients, whereas the lowest was observed in MS patients, even when compared with healthy controls. Expanded clones from different subjects shared no identical CDR3 amino acid sequences, which suggests that TCR-beta repertoires were private in all groups.

cDNA was synthesized by template-switch 5'RACE using a primer carrying a 10-nucleotide random unique molecular identifier by which each TCR transcript was tagged. Every sequencing run yielded over 190 million TCR-beta sequences covering 15-18 subjects. The RNeasy kit was used for extraction of total RNA. The KAPA Real-time Library Amplification kit was used to amplify TCR-beta VDJ regions with primers targeting the TCR constant region and the 5'RACE anchor. Sample indexes and Illumina adaptors were added in a first PCR, and a second PCR then increased library yield. After Ampure bead purification, the TCR product of roughly 650 bp was size-selected on a 2% E-gel SizeSelection system. Before pooling, library quality was checked on a Bioanalyzer, concentration was measured with Qubit, and libraries were quantified with the Kapa Library Quantification kit. An Illumina HiSeq 2500 was used to sequence the libraries paired-end at 2 x 150 bp. To increase sequence diversity, about 25-31% phiX was spiked into each library pool. The study's own analysis went as follows. The quality-filtered reads were processed with the UMI-based MiGEC pipeline, whose error correction step removed more than 80% of the raw TCR sequences. VDJ genes were aligned to IMGT germline references, and each clonotype was defined by a unique CDR3 amino acid sequence together with V-J genes. Clonal expansion, Shannon diversity, and CDR3 relatedness (CalcPairwiseDistances, ClusterSamples) were evaluated with VDJtools, and phylogenetic trees were built with CLCbio workbench. Using coefficient-of-variation modelling across technical triplicates, the study counted a clone as expanded if it had at least 8 unique UMIs. The public reads were reprocessed in TCRdb via fastp at Q25 and MiXCR, keeping in-frame beta chains. Each record represents a unique CDR3 protein, reported with the most common genes and DNA among its rows. The authors' filters were not applied to this entry. Recorded for this sample are tens of thousands of distinct CDR3 sequences; around 3.4% of them occurred a single time. The top ten clones comprise 2.9% of the sample.

As concerns this clonotype: There is no known antigen for this receptor. No base quality values were provided; no much bigger clone lies one nucleotide off.

Libraries from unsorted PBMCs were made from 2 million PBMCs kept in RNAlater at -80 degrees C until RNA extraction. The multiple sclerosis patients were enrolled in a US clinical protocol that used magnetic resonance imaging to evaluate disease progression. Peripheral blood was subjected to Ficoll-Hypaque density gradient centrifugation to isolate PBMCs, which were then cryopreserved in liquid nitrogen. From the cysteine up to the phenylalanine, the CDR3 has a length of 14 residues. Of the read, only the CDR3 DNA is kept; its 42 bases are in frame from base 1. Reading the germline V gene gives CDR1 SGHTA and CDR2 FQGTGA. V is pruned by 1 base and J by 9 bases, leaving 8 bases of the junction without a gene match.

Here the chain combines TRBV7-3 and TRBJ2-7, and 8 junctional nucleotides match TRBD2. The sample taken for sequencing was PBMCs. The receptor was derived from a woman between 50 and 59 years old with multiple sclerosis. In nucleotides, the sequence is TGTGCCAGCAGCTTAAACGGGGGGGCAGGAGCGCAGTACTTC. This is translated as CASSLNGGAGAQYF.